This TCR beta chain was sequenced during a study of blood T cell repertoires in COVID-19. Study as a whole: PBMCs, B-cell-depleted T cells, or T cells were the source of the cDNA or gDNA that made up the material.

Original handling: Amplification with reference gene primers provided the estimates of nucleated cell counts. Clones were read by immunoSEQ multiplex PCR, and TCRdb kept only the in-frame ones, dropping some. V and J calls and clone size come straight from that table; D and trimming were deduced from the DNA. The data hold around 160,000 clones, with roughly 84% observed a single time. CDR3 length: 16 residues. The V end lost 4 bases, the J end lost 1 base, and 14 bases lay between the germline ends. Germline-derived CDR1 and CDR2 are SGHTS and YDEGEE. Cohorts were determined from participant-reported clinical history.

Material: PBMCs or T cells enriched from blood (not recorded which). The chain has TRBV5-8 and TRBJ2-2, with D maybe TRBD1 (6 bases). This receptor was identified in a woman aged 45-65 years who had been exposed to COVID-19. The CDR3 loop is CASSIPGHQNTGELFF. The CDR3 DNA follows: TGTGCCAGCAGCATTCCGGGACACCAGAACACCGGGGAGCTGTTTTTT.